One and the same sample provided the 11 T cell receptor beta chains below, sequenced in a study of OX40 agonist ivuxolimab in advanced cancers. The table came from immunoSEQ multiplex PCR; TCRdb's copy has only in-frame clones and leaves some out. The sample shows about 140,000 clones, more than 85% of them seen only once. The sample here was CD4+ or CD8+ T cells sorted from blood, taken in a trial of the OX40 agonist ivuxolimab. All receptors derive from an adult with an advanced solid tumor such as melanoma, head and neck, liver or kidney cancer.

The chain combines TRBV6-5 with TRBJ1-3; unclear D gene. With 7 bases removed from V and 1 base from J, the gap between germline ends came to 2 bases. Germline CDR1 MNHEY, CDR2 SVGAGI. This CDR3 comprises 11 residues. CDR3 nucleotide sequence: TGTGCCAGCATGTCTGGAAACACCATATATTTT. Its translation: CASMSGNTIYF.

This clone was picked up a small number of times. The rearrangement links TRBV11-2 to TRBJ1-5; no reliable D call. CDR1 and CDR2 from the germline V gene are SGHAT and FQNNGV. The CDR3 has 11 amino acids. V was shortened by 5 bases and J by 8 bases, with 7 bases between the two germline ends. The CDR3 DNA sequence: TGTGCCAGCAGCCGGCGCGAGCCCCAGCATTTT. It yields the protein CASSRREPQHF.

The gene calls are TRBV2 and TRBJ1-1; the D is unclear. The V gene's germline CDR1 is SNHLY and CDR2 FYNNEI. V was clipped by 6 bases and J by 11 bases, with 13 bases between them. CDR3 size: 11 residues. CDR3 sequence reads: CASSLGVPAFF. CDR3 DNA sequence: TGTGCCAGCAGCCTCGGGGTTCCGGCTTTCTTT.

The rearrangement uses TRBV29-1 and TRBJ2-4, with D perhaps matching TRBD1 (6 bases). This CDR3 is 16 amino acids long. The V end lost 0 bases, the J end lost 0 bases, and 12 bases lay between the germline ends. Germline V CDR1 and CDR2: SQVTM, ANQGSEA. CDR3 loop: CSVEDLVTGAKNIQYF. CDR3 DNA sequence: TGCAGCGTTGAAGATCTCGTGACAGGAGCCAAAAACATTCAGTACTTC.

Concerning this clone: The identical CDR3 is also encoded by other nucleotide sequences in the sample. The J gene is TRBJ2-3, the V gene TRBV29-1; D uncertain. The CDR3 spans 11 residues. Germline assignment: CDR1 SQVTM and CDR2 ANQGSEA. The V gene lost 7 bases and the J gene lost 1 base, with 6 bases spanning the gap. Here the CDR3 reads CSARRTDTQYF. The DNA for the CDR3 is TGCAGCGCCCGGCGCACAGATACGCAGTATTTT.

The V and J genes are TRBV12-5 and TRBJ1-5, with D unclear. V lost 0 bases and J 2 bases, leaving 8 bases between the germline ends. This CDR3 region has 15 residues. From germline, CDR1 is LGHNT and CDR2 FRNRAP. The CDR3 sequence is CASGLVQGGNQPQHF. The DNA for the CDR3 is TGTGCTAGTGGTTTGGTACAAGGTGGCAATCAGCCCCAGCATTTT.

This clone was counted a single time. V gene TRBV21-1 combines with J gene TRBJ2-1; the tabulated D call, TRBD2, remains unverified against the DNA. TRBV21-1 is deemed a pseudogene. The CDR3 is 13 residues long. Here the CDR3 DNA reads TGTGCCACCCTACGGGAGAGTTACAATGAGCAGTTCTTC. Encoded protein: CATLRESYNEQFF.

The chain links TRBV10-3 to TRBJ2-7; 12 bases are shared with TRBD1. The germline V gene encodes CDR1 ENHRY and CDR2 SYGVKD. The CDR3 runs to 15 residues. The junction had 9 bases not matched to a gene; V was cut back by 5 bases and J by 7 bases. For the CDR3, the DNA is TGTGCCATCAGTAGAACCGGGACAGGGGGCGATGAGCAGTACTTC. Translating gives CAISRTGTGGDEQYF.

J is TRBJ1-5 and V is TRBV11-2, with D uncertain. This CDR3 has 14 residues. Looked up from germline, CDR1 is SGHAT and CDR2 is FQNNGV. Trimming stripped 1 base from V and 5 bases from J, with 9 bases between. The CDR3 loop reads CASSLVDNDQPQHF. CDR3 sequence (DNA): TGTGCCAGCAGCTTAGTCGATAACGATCAGCCCCAGCATTTT.

The chain has TRBV6-6 and TRBJ1-3; tentative D call: TRBD1 (5 bases). The length of the CDR3 is 14 residues. Germline V lookup: CDR1 MNHNY, CDR2 SVGAGI (reference sequence). The V gene lost 2 bases and the J gene lost 1 base, with 6 bases spanning the gap. The CDR3 sequence: CASSYGGSGNTIYF. The CDR3 region has the DNA TGTGCCAGCAGTTACGGGGGTTCTGGAAACACCATATATTTT.

CDR3 in DNA: TGTGCCAGCAGCTTATGGACAGGAGGGTCCTACGAGCAGTACTTC. Its protein is CASSLWTGGSYEQYF. The chain carries TRBV7-2 and TRBJ2-5; D is possibly TRBD1 (7 bases). The end of the DNA fits TRBJ2-7 better, so the J call may be wrong. The CDR3 runs 15 residues. The germline V gene has CDR1 SGHTA and CDR2 FQGNSA.